This T cell receptor (beta chain) appears in the sequencing data of a study of T cells in Graves' hyperthyroidism and ophthalmopathy. This clonotype was detected many times. The cohort's ophthalmopathy patients, a group with duration under 3 months, had a Clinical Activity Score of at least 3 and a NOSPECS grade of at least 4. Any patient presenting with uncontrolled infection, other autoimmune disease, pregnancy or lactation was left out. What was amplified from RNA transcripts were TCR beta CDR3 regions. RT-PCR in the first round (using the HTBI primer set) targeted the TCR CDR3. One entry per CDR3 protein results from TCRdb running MiXCR on the multiplex PCR reads. The data contain some 570,000 distinct CDR3 sequences, under 20% of them singletons. There are 13 residues in the CDR3. Trimming pared 1 base from V and 4 bases from J, leaving 8 bases between. Germline V gives CDR1 GTSNPN, CDR2 SVGIG (reference sequence).

Material for sequencing was blood. This rearrangement joins TRBV30 to TRBJ1-3; D remains unclear. The clonotype originates from a woman under 30 with Graves' ophthalmopathy. Here the CDR3 reads CAWSGAGGNTIYF. CDR3 in DNA: TGTGCCTGGAGTGGAGCCGGAGGAAACACCATATATTTT.